The 10 T cell receptor beta chains below come from one sample, sequenced in a study of human T cells and chemical hapten exposure. Regarding time point: patch test 3, about 24 weeks after DPC sensitization. Described treatment: therapeutic diphenylcyclopropenone sensitization with weekly scalp DPC. A single record per CDR3 protein comes from TCRdb applying MiXCR to the RACE reads. This sample carries about 71,000 distinct CDR3 sequences, 11% of them seen once, and the ten largest clones take 1.4%. The specimen was whole blood, collected in connection with sensitization to the hapten diphenylcyclopropenone (DPC). Every receptor here comes from a woman aged 50 to 60 with alopecia areata. Some clones in this sample may be carry-over from other donors' samples.

The chain couples TRBV20-1 to TRBJ2-1; weak D call: TRBD2 (5 bases). V lost 6 bases to trimming and J lost 10 bases, with 13 bases between them. The CDR3 has 11 amino acids. Germline CDR1 is DFQATT and CDR2 is SNEGSKA (reference sequence). The CDR3, as DNA: TGCAGTGCCGCAGGTGGAGGAGAGCAGTTCTTC. Translated, it gives CSAAGGGEQFF.

The J gene is TRBJ2-7, the V gene TRBV3-1, with 8 nucleotides matching TRBD2. The germline V gene has CDR1 LGHDT and CDR2 YNNKEL (reference sequence). The CDR3 extends over 14 amino acids. V gave up 7 bases and J gave up 1 base; unmatched junction bases: 6. The CDR3 nucleotides read TGTGCCAGCAAGGGAACTAGCGGATCCTACGAGCAGTACTTC. Protein product: CASKGTSGSYEQYF.

This clonotype was observed at least ten times. The rearrangement joins TRBV7-2 to TRBJ1-3; no firm D call. Germline assignment: CDR1 SGHTA and CDR2 FQGNSA. Trimming took off 8 bases at V and 4 bases at J, with 15 bases between the two ends. The CDR3 runs 14 residues. CDR3 DNA: TGTGCCAGCGCGGGAGGTTTAACCGGAAACACCATATATTTT. Amino acid sequence: CASAGGLTGNTIYF.

This clonotype was found many times. The V and J genes are TRBV7-9 and TRBJ1-6; no clear D gene. The CDR3 extends over 13 amino acids. Per germline, CDR1 SEHNR and CDR2 FQNEAQ (reference sequence). Trimming shortened V by 0 bases and J by 5 bases, and 2 bases separated the two germline ends. This CDR3 reads CASSLAHNSPLHF. CDR3 DNA: TGTGCCAGCAGCTTAGCTCATAATTCACCCCTCCACTTT.

This clonotype has just a few counts. The chain couples TRBV6-6 to TRBJ2-5, with 10 bases that match TRBD1. This CDR3 has 16 residues. Trimming cost V 6 bases and J 2 bases; bases outside gene matches: 9. The germline V gene has CDR1 MNHNY and CDR2 SVGAGI (reference sequence). CDR3 DNA sequence: TGTGCCAGCAGCCCTTATGGACAGGGGGTTCAAGAGACCCAGTACTTC. Translation: CASSPYGQGVQETQYF.

This clonotype was counted a few times. The chain is built from TRBV4-1 and TRBJ2-5; no clear D. V dropped 1 base and J dropped 3 bases, with 9 bases sitting between them. Germline values: CDR1 MGHRA, CDR2 YSYEKL. The CDR3 loop spans 14 amino acids. The CDR3 region is CASSQVIWEETQYF. As DNA, the CDR3 is TGCGCCAGCAGCCAAGTCATCTGGGAAGAGACCCAGTACTTC.

This clonotype was recorded at least ten times. The V call is TRBV9, the J call TRBJ1-1, with D perhaps matching TRBD1 (6 bases). Trimming removed 0 bases at V and 2 bases at J, with 8 bases between. This CDR3 region has 14 residues. Germline lookup yields CDR1 SGDLS and CDR2 YYNGEE. The CDR3 DNA is TGTGCCAGCAGCGTAGTCAGGGGTAACACTGAAGCTTTCTTT. The encoded protein is CASSVVRGNTEAFF.

This clonotype showed up many times. The chain uses TRBV7-2 and TRBJ2-1; 7 nucleotides agree with TRBD2. The length of the CDR3 is 17 residues. V trimming: 2 bases; J trimming: 3 bases; junction bases outside the gene matches: 10. Germline values: CDR1 SGHTA, CDR2 FQGNSA. The CDR3 sequence: CASSLRASGGHYNEQFF. The CDR3, as DNA: TGTGCCAGCAGCTTAAGGGCTAGCGGTGGACACTACAATGAGCAGTTCTTC.

This clonotype was seen a few times. The J gene is TRBJ2-7, the V gene TRBV29-1; 7 bases are shared with TRBD1. Germline V CDR1 and CDR2: SQVTM, ANQGSEA. The CDR3 sequence is 16 residues long. Trimming took 5 bases from V and 2 from J; bases not matched to a gene: 15. The CDR3 DNA reads TGCAGCGTTTCGGCCGGGTACGGGACAGAGACCTACGAGCAGTACTTC. It translates to CSVSAGYGTETYEQYF.

The rearrangement joins TRBV3-1 to TRBJ2-7, with 12 bases that match TRBD2. The CDR3 extends over 16 amino acids. The V and J ends lost 4 bases and 6 bases, in that order; junction bases with no gene match: 10. The V gene's germline CDR1 is LGHDT and CDR2 YNNKEL (reference sequence). The CDR3 is CASSPPLAGGLTEQYF. The CDR3, as DNA: TGTGCCAGCAGCCCACCCCTAGCGGGAGGGCTCACCGAGCAGTACTTC.